This T cell receptor beta chain was documented in a study of cytotoxic CD8 clonotypes in ibrutinib-treated CLL. Findings and caveats of the study: Baseline-level clonality went beyond age-matched healthy donors and moved in step with circulating CD8+ T-cell counts. Clonality showed a rise at ibrutinib response that reversed toward baseline at progression.

Concerning this clone itself: Its antigen is currently unknown.

The assay was immunoSEQ multiplex PCR, and TCRdb's table has in-frame clones only and misses some. The sample has hundreds of thousands of clones; roughly 77% are singletons. Looked up from germline, CDR1 is MDHEN and CDR2 is SYDVKM. The CDR3 consists of 13 residues. V shed 7 bases and J shed 7 bases, with 16 bases lying between them. PBMCs were cryopreserved, and 1.5 to 2.5 micrograms of genomic DNA from them went into TCR beta libraries. The TCR was taken from a human donor with chronic lymphocytic leukemia. The sample was PBMCs, taken after 12 months of ibrutinib treatment. The chain joins TRBV28 to TRBJ1-1; tentatively, D is TRBD1 (6 bases). Here the CDR3 reads CASTSRGRGEAFF. Here the CDR3 DNA reads TGTGCCAGCACCTCCAGGGGACGGGGTGAAGCTTTCTTT.